This paragraph covers one T cell receptor (beta chain) sequence. This receptor's antigen is unknown. Nothing much larger sits one base from this clone, and base qualities are not available. TCRbeta CDR3 regions were amplified from genomic DNA using the immunoSEQ Assay, a bias-controlled multiplex PCR. The original pipeline was this. The number of nucleated cells in each sample was estimated from the amplification of reference gene primers within the assay. To quantify the absolute abundance of each unique TCRbeta CDR3 rearrangement, sequence reads were collapsed and filtered. For each sample, productive Simpson clonality was calculated as the square root of Simpson's diversity index over productive rearrangements. In its TCRdb copy, this immuneACCESS table keeps in-frame sequences only and misses some clones. Where compared with another copy, unresolved V genes explain less than half of these, and the others have no known cause. V, J and clone size reflect that table, while D and trimming were determined from the DNA. For this sample there are 100,000 to 110,000 clones; about 84% appear just once. The leading ten clones occupy 10% to 15% of the sample.

Collaborating institutions collected whole blood in K2EDTA tubes following their own protocols. For TCRbeta analysis, collaborators shipped samples as frozen whole blood, isolated PBMCs, or DNA extracted from either of those sample types. The CDR3 goes from the cysteine to the phenylalanine over 12 residues. Only CDR3 DNA is held: 36 bases, read in frame from base 1. The junction carries 9 bases between V and J, which are trimmed by 0 bases and 9 bases respectively. Per the germline V gene (reference sequence), LGHDT is the CDR1 and YNNKEL is the CDR2. The sample is drawn from a study of blood T cell repertoires in COVID-19 (dated by TCRdb to the early 2020s). About the full investigation: Samples covering the acute and convalescent phases of COVID-19 were provided by collaborators in the United States, Italy and Spain. Subjects who had been exposed to COVID-19, were actively infected with it, or had recovered from it provided the deeply sampled blood TCRbeta repertoires that made up the dataset. Samples were obtained from the ongoing ImmuneRACE study (first 160 participants) and from some 1,300 subjects provided by 6 global collaborators. The material from the prospective study consisted of cDNA or gDNA derived from T cells, B-cell-depleted T cells, or PBMCs. The repertoires were released in a freely available public database intended as a resource for research on the immune response to SARS-CoV-2. HLA class I and class II types, where available, came from metadata supplied by the sample provider rather than from assay-based typing. Nearly every sample came with metadata listing a de-identified subject ID, COVID-19 status, age in years and sex. Broader findings and caveats from the paper: Clinical and demographic metadata were provided uncurated, with the amount varying by source and participant.

The material sequenced was peripheral blood. Recombination connected TRBV3-1 (or the pseudogene TRBV3-2) to TRBJ2-7; TRBD1 is possibly the D segment (6 matching bases). This TCR was recovered from a human donor in a cohort sampled during active COVID-19. The CDR3 amino acid sequence is: CASSQEGGRQYF. Here is the DNA: TGTGCCAGCAGCCAAGAAGGGGGTCGGCAGTACTTC.